What follows describes a single T cell receptor beta chain. The antigen is undetermined. This record comes from a study of a mutant IDH1 vaccine in newly diagnosed glioma. Per the germline V gene, CDR1 is SGHRS and CDR2 is YFSETQ. Trimming at V came to 4 bases and at J to 4 bases, leaving 5 bases not matched to a gene. The CDR3 length is 14 residues. Documented time point: week 35, safety follow-up. The study gave 300 ug of mutant IDH1 20-mer peptide per vaccine dose, with topical imiquimod. Produced via immunoSEQ multiplex PCR; TCRdb's table is partial and in-frame only. In the table there are some 33,000 clones, over 65% of which are singletons.

This chain joins TRBV5-1 and TRBJ1-3; 7 bases are shared with TRBD1. The sequences come from PBMCs, collected from a glioma patient whose treatment included an IDH1 peptide vaccine. The TCR comes from a man aged 30 to 39 with glioma. This CDR3 reads CASSQGVGGNTIYF. CDR3 bases: TGCGCCAGCAGCCAGGGGGTAGGAGGAAACACCATATATTTT.